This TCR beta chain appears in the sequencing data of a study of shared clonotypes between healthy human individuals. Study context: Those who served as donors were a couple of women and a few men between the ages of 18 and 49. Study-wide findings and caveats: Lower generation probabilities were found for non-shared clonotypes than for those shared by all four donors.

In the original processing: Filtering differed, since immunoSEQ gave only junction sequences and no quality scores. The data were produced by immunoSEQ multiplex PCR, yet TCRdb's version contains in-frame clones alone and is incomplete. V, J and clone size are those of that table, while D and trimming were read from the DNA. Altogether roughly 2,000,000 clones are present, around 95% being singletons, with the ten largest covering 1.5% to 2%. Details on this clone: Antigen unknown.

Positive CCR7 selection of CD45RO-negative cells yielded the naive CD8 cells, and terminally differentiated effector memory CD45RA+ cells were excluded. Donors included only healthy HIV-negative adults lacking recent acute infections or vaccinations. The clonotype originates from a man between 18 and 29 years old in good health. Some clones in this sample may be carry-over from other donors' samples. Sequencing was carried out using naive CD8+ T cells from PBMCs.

The CDR3 nucleotides are TGCGCCAGCAGTGCTCCTAGCGGATGTCCGGGGTATGAGCAGTTCTTC. It yields the protein CASSAPSGCPGYEQFF. This chain joins TRBV10-1 and TRBJ2-1; 7 nucleotides align to TRBD2. V lost 4 bases, J lost 8 bases, and 14 bases stayed unmatched. This CDR3 region has 16 residues. CDR1 is WNHNN and CDR2 is SYGVQD in the germline V gene (reference sequence).